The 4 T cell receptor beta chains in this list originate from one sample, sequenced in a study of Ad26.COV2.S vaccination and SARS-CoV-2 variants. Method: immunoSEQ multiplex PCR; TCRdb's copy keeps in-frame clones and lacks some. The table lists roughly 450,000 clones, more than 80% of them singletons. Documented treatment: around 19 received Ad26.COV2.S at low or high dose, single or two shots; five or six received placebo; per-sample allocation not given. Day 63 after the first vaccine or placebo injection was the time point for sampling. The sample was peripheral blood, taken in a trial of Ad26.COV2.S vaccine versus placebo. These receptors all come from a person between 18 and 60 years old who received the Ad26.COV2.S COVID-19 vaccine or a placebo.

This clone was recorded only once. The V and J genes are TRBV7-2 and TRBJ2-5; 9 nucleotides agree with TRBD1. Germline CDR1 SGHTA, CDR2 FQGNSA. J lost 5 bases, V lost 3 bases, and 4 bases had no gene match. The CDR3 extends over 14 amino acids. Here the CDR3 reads CASSFTGGTETQYF. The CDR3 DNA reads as TGTGCCAGCAGCTTTACAGGGGGCACGGAGACCCAGTACTTC. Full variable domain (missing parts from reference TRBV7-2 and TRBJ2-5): GAGVSQSPSNKVTEKGKDVELRCDPISGHTALYWYRQSLGQGLEFLIYFQGNSAPDKSGLPSDRFSAERTGGSVSTLTIQRTQQEDSAVYLCASSFTGGTETQYFGPGTRLLVL.

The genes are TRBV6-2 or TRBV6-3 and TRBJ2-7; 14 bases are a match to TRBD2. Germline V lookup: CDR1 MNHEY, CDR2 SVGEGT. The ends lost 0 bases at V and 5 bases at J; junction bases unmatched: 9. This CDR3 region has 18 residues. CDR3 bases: TGTGCCAGCAGTTACTCCCAAGGGACTAGCGGGAGTAGCCACGAGCAGTACTTC. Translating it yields CASSYSQGTSGSSHEQYF.

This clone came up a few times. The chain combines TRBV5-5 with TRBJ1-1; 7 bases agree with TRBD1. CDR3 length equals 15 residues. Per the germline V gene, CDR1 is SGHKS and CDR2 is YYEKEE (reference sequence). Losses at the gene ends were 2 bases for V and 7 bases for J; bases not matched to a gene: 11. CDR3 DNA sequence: TGTGCCAGCAGCTTCTGGGGACAGCCCTTAGGTGAAGCTTTCTTT. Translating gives CASSFWGQPLGEAFF. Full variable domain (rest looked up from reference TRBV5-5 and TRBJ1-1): DAGVTQSPTHLIKTRGQQVTLRCSPISGHKSVSWYQQVLGQGPQFIFQYYEKEERGRGNFPDRFSARQFPNYSSELNVNALLLGDSALYLCASSFWGQPLGEAFFGQGTRLTVV.

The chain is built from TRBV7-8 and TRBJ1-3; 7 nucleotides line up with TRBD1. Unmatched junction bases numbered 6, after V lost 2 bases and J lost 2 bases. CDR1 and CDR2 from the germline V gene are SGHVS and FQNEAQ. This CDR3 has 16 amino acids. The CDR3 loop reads CASSLSEGATGNTIYF. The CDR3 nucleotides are TGTGCCAGCAGCTTATCTGAGGGGGCCACTGGAAACACCATATATTTT.